One sample yielded the 18 T cell receptor beta chains listed below, sequenced in a study of CD8 T cell repertoires and HIV-1 epitope variants (TCRdb year 2020). The library relied on the immunoSEQ multiplex PCR assay. Imported from immuneACCESS, the table was reduced by TCRdb to in-frame sequences with V and J called. These copies leave out some clones; in studies compared against another copy, an unresolved V gene accounts for under half, and the cause of the remainder is not known. The sample table contains 90,000 or so clones; only one count was recorded for around 67% of them. The top ten hold 20% to 30% of the sample. The specimen was uncultured baseline CD8+ T cells from peripheral blood mononuclear cells (PBMCs). Receptors were obtained from a male donor with HIV.

The chain has TRBV2 and TRBJ2-2, with no clear D. The CDR3 spans 17 residues. V lost 2 bases to trimming and J lost 3 bases, with 16 bases between them. Per the germline V gene, CDR1 is SNHLY and CDR2 is FYNNEI. The CDR3 here is CASSEMFPPVDTGELFF. The CDR3 DNA follows: TGTGCCAGCAGTGAAATGTTCCCTCCGGTAGACACCGGGGAGCTGTTTTTT.

This clone was recorded only once. The CDR3 DNA reads as TGCAGCGTTGAAGCGGCGGACTCAAACTCCTACGAGCAGTACTTC. This gives the protein CSVEAADSNSYEQYF. V is TRBV29-1 and J is TRBJ2-7; maybe TRBD2 (5 bases). Germline CDR1 reads SQVTM; CDR2 reads ANQGSEA. CDR3 size: 15 residues. V lost 1 base, J lost 0 bases, and 13 bases lay in between.

A few counts support this clone. The chain joins TRBV15 to TRBJ1-5, with 8 bases fitting TRBD1. The CDR3 has 15 residues. Germline values: CDR1 LNHNV, CDR2 YYDKDF (reference sequence). The trim removed 0 bases at V and 7 bases at J, leaving 5 bases unmatched. The CDR3 DNA reads as TGTGCCACCAGCAGAGATTTTACAGGGGGACAGCCCCAGCATTTT. This codes for CATSRDFTGGQPQHF.

The gene calls are TRBV19 and TRBJ1-1; no definite D call. The V end was cut by 3 bases, the J end by 0 bases, with 8 bases between. The germline gives CDR1 LNHDA, CDR2 SQIVND (reference sequence). The CDR3 is 14 residues long. The chain's CDR3 is CASSMIGLNTEAFF. For the CDR3, the DNA is TGTGCCAGTAGTATGATCGGTCTGAACACTGAAGCTTTCTTT.

This chain's CDR3 is CASSLDPGRSNGYTF. CDR3 in DNA: TGTGCCAGCAGCTTGGACCCAGGGAGGTCTAATGGCTACACCTTC. The chain joins TRBV5-5 to TRBJ1-2, with D possibly matching TRBD1 (5 bases). Trimming took 0 bases from V and 6 from J, leaving 15 bases between them. Germline CDR1 reads SGHKS; CDR2 reads YYEKEE (reference sequence). The length of the CDR3 is 15 residues. Looking up the rest from reference TRBV5-5 and TRBJ1-2 gives the full variable domain: DAGVTQSPTHLIKTRGQQVTLRCSPISGHKSVSWYQQVLGQGPQFIFQYYEKEERGRGNFPDRFSARQFPNYSSELNVNALLLGDSALYLCASSLDPGRSNGYTFGSGTRLTVV.

The J gene is TRBJ1-1, the V gene TRBV29-1; D is perhaps TRBD1 (5 bases). The CDR3 totals 13 residues. Trimming removed 6 bases at V and 1 base at J, with 12 bases between. Germline lookup yields CDR1 SQVTM and CDR2 ANQGSEA. CDR3 sequence: CSVTAGRNTEAFF. CDR3 nucleotide sequence: TGCAGCGTCACCGCGGGACGGAACACTGAAGCTTTCTTT.

This chain joins TRBV7-2 and TRBJ1-2; 9 nucleotides line up with TRBD1. V trimming: 2 bases; J trimming: 5 bases; junction bases outside the gene matches: 6. CDR3 length: 15 residues. CDR1 SGHTA and CDR2 FQGNSA come from the germline V gene. This chain's CDR3 is CASSLPKDRGYGYTF. CDR3 in DNA: TGTGCCAGCAGCTTACCCAAGGACAGGGGTTATGGCTACACCTTC.

The chain joins TRBV13 to TRBJ2-1; 9 bases map to TRBD2. Germline loops: CDR1 PRHDT, CDR2 FYEKMQ (reference sequence). The ends lost 6 bases at V and 7 bases at J; junction bases unmatched: 7. The CDR3 covers 14 residues. In nucleotides, the CDR3 is TGTGCCAGCAGGGCTAGCGGGAAGAGTAATGAGCAGTTCTTC. Its translation: CASRASGKSNEQFF. The complete variable domain, with remaining parts taken from reference TRBV13 and TRBJ2-1, reads AAGVIQSPRHLIKEKRETATLKCYPIPRHDTVYWYQQGPGQDPQFLISFYEKMQSDKGSIPDRFSAQQFSDYHSELNMSSLELGDSALYFCASRASGKSNEQFFGPGTRLTVL.

The V call is TRBV5-1, the J call TRBJ1-6, with a weak D call TRBD1 (6 bases). Germline CDR1 is SGHRS and CDR2 is YFSETQ. V dropped 4 bases and J dropped 5 bases, with 10 bases sitting between them. The CDR3 covers 14 residues. In nucleotides, the CDR3 is TGCGCCAGCAGCCCTGGACAGAATAATTCACCCCTCCACTTT. Protein: CASSPGQNNSPLHF.

The chain couples TRBV4-1 to TRBJ2-1, with D uncertain. Trimming stripped 4 bases from V and 12 bases from J, with 13 bases between. Germline V gene lookup returns CDR1 MGHRA and CDR2 YSYEKL. The CDR3 loop spans 12 amino acids. In DNA, the CDR3 is TGCGCCAGCAGCCCATCAGATAGGGTGCAGTTCTTC. It encodes CASSPSDRVQFF.

J is TRBJ2-1 and V is TRBV7-8, with 7 nucleotides matching TRBD1. Germline CDR1 is SGHVS and CDR2 is FQNEAQ. Trimming at V came to 8 bases and at J to 3 bases, leaving 1 base not matched to a gene. The CDR3 runs 12 residues. This chain's CDR3 is CASWTGYNEQFF. Written as DNA, the CDR3 is TGTGCCAGCTGGACAGGCTACAATGAGCAGTTCTTC. The full variable domain, rest sourced from reference TRBV7-8 and TRBJ2-1, is GAGVSQSPRYKVAKRGQDVALRCDPISGHVSLFWYQQALGQGPEFLTYFQNEAQLDKSGLPSDRFFAERPEGSVSTLKIQRTQQEDSAVYLCASWTGYNEQFFGPGTRLTVL.

The J gene is TRBJ1-5, the V gene TRBV2; D is possibly TRBD1 (6 bases). Germline V gene lookup returns CDR1 SNHLY and CDR2 FYNNEI. CDR3 length: 13 residues. Trimming removed 6 bases at V and 7 bases at J, with 13 bases between. The CDR3 loop is CASSGGAGQPQHF. DNA of the CDR3: TGTGCCAGCAGCGGGGGGGCTGGGCAGCCCCAGCATTTT.

The chain couples TRBV7-6 to TRBJ2-1; D ambiguous. This CDR3 contains 13 residues. V lost 1 base and J 9 bases, leaving 10 bases between the germline ends. CDR1 is SGHVS and CDR2 is FNYEAQ in the germline V gene. CDR3 loop: CASSLDGASEQFF. CDR3 DNA: TGTGCCAGCAGCTTAGACGGTGCCAGTGAGCAGTTCTTC.

The chain couples TRBV5-1 to TRBJ2-1; D gene unclear. Deletions cut 0 bases from V and 1 base from J, with 8 bases between. CDR3 length equals 15 residues. Germline values: CDR1 SGHRS, CDR2 YFSETQ. CDR3 sequence reads: CASSLGGTSYNEQFF. CDR3 in DNA: TGCGCCAGCAGCTTGGGGGGAACGTCCTACAATGAGCAGTTCTTC.

The V and J genes are TRBV7-9 and TRBJ2-1, with 9 bases fitting TRBD2. In germline, CDR1 is SEHNR, CDR2 FQNEAQ (reference sequence). J gave up 7 bases and V 3 bases, and 4 bases lay outside the gene matches. This CDR3 region has 14 residues. CDR3 sequence: CASSFGGGVNEQFF. The DNA of the CDR3 is TGTGCCAGCAGCTTCGGCGGGGGGGTAAATGAGCAGTTCTTC.

This chain connects TRBV9 to TRBJ1-2; no firm D call. Looked up from germline, CDR1 is SGDLS and CDR2 is YYNGEE. The CDR3 is 14 residues long. The V end lost 0 bases, the J end lost 8 bases, and 14 bases lay between the germline ends. The CDR3 bases are TGTGCCAGCAGCGTAGAGGGCGGATCTTTGGGCTACACCTTC. Translating gives CASSVEGGSLGYTF.

This clone has just a few counts. The same CDR3 is also encoded by other DNA sequences in this sample. The gene calls are TRBV19 and TRBJ2-3; no reliable D call. The CDR3 loop spans 12 amino acids. V was cut by 5 bases and J by 2 bases, with 5 bases left in between. Germline assignment: CDR1 LNHDA and CDR2 SQIVND (reference sequence). The CDR3 sequence: CASSGDTDTQYF. The CDR3 DNA follows: TGTGCCAGTAGTGGGGACACAGATACGCAGTATTTT.

This clone was recorded once. The V and J genes are TRBV2 and TRBJ2-3; D gene uncertain. V lost 0 bases to trimming and J lost 10 bases, with 11 bases between them. Germline V lookup: CDR1 SNHLY, CDR2 FYNNEI. The CDR3 runs 13 residues. CDR3 protein: CASSEAVPKAQYF. CDR3 sequence (DNA): TGTGCCAGCAGTGAAGCCGTACCCAAGGCGCAGTATTTT.